This TCR beta chain originates from a study of CD8 T cells in ankylosing spondylitis. Study-level findings and limits: Significantly higher representation of disease-linked clones was reported for matched ankylosing spondylitis synovial fluid. Before this, some motif variants had been reported in reactive arthritis synovial fluid and blood. For ankylosing spondylitis blood, a TCR beta motif of 7 or 8 highly homologous variants appeared characteristic. Disease-linked clones bore a CD8+ phenotype, appearing relatively rarely in peripheral blood.

A remark on this clonotype: Antigen: not known.

With molecular barcodes, quantitative 5'-RACE was used to make the TCR beta libraries. Each CDR3 protein is one row after TCRdb ran MiXCR on the 5' RACE reads. The profile shows 750,000 to 850,000 distinct CDR3 sequences, 12% of them singletons. Germline CDR1 is SGHNT and CDR2 is YYREEE (reference sequence). Trimming cost V 4 bases and J 5 bases, with 15 bases left between them. This CDR3 region has 14 residues. V is TRBV5-4 and J is TRBJ1-2, with D unclear. The material sequenced was blood, either unsorted or a sorted T cell fraction (not recorded which). The sequence was collected from a male donor with ankylosing spondylitis. The CDR3 DNA is TGTGCCAGCAGCCCGGGAGGGCAACCATATGGCTACACCTTC. Encoded protein: CASSPGGQPYGYTF.